This TCR beta chain was recovered during a study of T cell responses to AZD1222 COVID-19 vaccine. Germline CDR1 and CDR2: WNHNN and SYGVQD (reference sequence). V lost 3 bases, J lost 6 bases, and 13 bases lay in between. This CDR3 contains 14 residues. TCRdb's copy holds only in-frame clones and misses some; the assay was immunoSEQ multiplex PCR. The sample records some 97,000 clones, roughly 89% being singletons. This specimen was peripheral blood, taken on day 0 of AZD1222 vaccination. This chain uses TRBV10-1 with TRBJ2-3; D possibly matches TRBD1 or TRBD2 (5 bases each). The clonotype was recovered from an adult in good health. This CDR3 is CASSEGDLADTQYF. The CDR3, as DNA: TGCGCCAGCAGTGAAGGGGACCTCGCGGATACGCAGTATTTT.